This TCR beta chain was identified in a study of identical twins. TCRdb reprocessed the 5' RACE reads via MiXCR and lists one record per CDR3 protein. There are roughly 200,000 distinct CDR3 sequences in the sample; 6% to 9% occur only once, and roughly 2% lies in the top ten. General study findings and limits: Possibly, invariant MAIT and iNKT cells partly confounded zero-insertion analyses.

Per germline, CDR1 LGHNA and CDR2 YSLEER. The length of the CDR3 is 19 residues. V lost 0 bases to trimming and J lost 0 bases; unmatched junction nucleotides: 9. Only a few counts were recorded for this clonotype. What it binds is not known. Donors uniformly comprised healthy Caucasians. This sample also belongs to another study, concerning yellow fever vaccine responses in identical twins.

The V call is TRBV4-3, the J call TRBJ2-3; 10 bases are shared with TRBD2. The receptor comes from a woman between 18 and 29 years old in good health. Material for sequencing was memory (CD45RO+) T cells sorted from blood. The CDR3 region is CASSQDFSGRAGSTDTQYF. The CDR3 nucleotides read TGCGCCAGCAGCCAAGACTTCAGCGGGAGGGCCGGGAGCACAGATACGCAGTATTTT.